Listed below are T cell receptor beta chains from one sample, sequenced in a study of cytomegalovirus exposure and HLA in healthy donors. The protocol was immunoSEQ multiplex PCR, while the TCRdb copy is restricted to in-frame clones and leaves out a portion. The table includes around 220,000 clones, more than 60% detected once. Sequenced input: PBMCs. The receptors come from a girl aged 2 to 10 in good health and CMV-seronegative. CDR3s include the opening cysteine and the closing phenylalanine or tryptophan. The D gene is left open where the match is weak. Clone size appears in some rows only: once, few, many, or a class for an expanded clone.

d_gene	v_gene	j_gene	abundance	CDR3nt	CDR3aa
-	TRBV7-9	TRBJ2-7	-	TGTGCCAGCAGCTTATTTGGGAGCTCCTACGAGCAGTACTTC	CASSLFGSSYEQYF
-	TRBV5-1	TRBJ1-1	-	TGCGCCAGCAGCTCGAGCGGCACTGAAGCTTTCTTT	CASSSSGTEAFF
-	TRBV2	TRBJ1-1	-	TGTGCCAGCACCTACACTGAAGCTTTCTTT	CASTYTEAFF
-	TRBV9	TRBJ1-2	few	TGTGCCAGCAGCGTAGAGCGGGGAAGGGGGAACTATGGCTACACCTTC	CASSVERGRGNYGYTF
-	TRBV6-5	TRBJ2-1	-	TGTGCCAGCAGTTACTCGGCAGGGTACTATGAGCAGTTCTTC	CASSYSAGYYEQFF
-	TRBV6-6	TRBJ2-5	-	TGTGCCAGCAGTTACGTCGGTTCGTACCAAGAGACCCAGTACTTC	CASSYVGSYQETQYF
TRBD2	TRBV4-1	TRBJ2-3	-	TGCGCCAGCAGCCAATCAGCGGGGGGAACAGATACGCAGTATTTT	CASSQSAGGTDTQYF
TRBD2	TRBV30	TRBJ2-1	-	TGTGCCTGGAGTGGGACGGGACTAGCGGGAGGGGAAAGCTCCTACAATGAGCAGTTCTTC	CAWSGTGLAGGESSYNEQFF
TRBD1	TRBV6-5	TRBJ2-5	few	TGTGCCAGCCAGCCTGAGGGGGCGGAGACCCAGTACTTC	CASQPEGAETQYF
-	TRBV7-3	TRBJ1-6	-	TGTGCCAGCAGCTTATCCGGTCGGGCGGGAAATTCACCCCTCCACTTT	CASSLSGRAGNSPLHF
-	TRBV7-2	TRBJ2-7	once	TGTGCCAGCAGCTTAGGAGGTAGCGGAACCTACGAGCAGTACTTC	CASSLGGSGTYEQYF
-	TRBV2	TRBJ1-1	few	TGTGCCAGCAGTGAACGTGAAGCTTTCTTT	CASSEREAFF
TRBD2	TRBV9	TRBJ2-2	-	TGTGCCAGCAGCGTAGGGACTAGCGGGAACACCGGGGAGCTGTTTTTT	CASSVGTSGNTGELFF
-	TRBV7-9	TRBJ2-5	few	TGTGCCAGCAGCTTAGATCTGGGGGCGCCCCCAGAGACCCAGTACTTC	CASSLDLGAPPETQYF
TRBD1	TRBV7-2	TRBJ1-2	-	TGTGCCAGCAGCTTGGACAGGGGGCTGGATGGCTACACCTTC	CASSLDRGLDGYTF
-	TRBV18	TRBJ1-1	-	TGTGCCAGCTCACCACCCCCCCGGGGAAAGGCACCCGAAGCTTTCTTT	CASSPPPRGKAPEAFF
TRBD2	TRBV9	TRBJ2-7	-	TGTGCCAGCAGCGCTCAGCGGGAGGGGGACTACGAGCAGTACTTC	CASSAQREGDYEQYF
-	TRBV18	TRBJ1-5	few	TGTGCCAGCTCACCAGCATCTCGCAGTCCCAATCAGCCCCAGCATTTT	CASSPASRSPNQPQHF
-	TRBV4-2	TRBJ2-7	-	TGTGCCAGCAGCCAAAAATGGGTGGCAGGGGAGACCTACGAGCAGTACTTC	CASSQKWVAGETYEQYF
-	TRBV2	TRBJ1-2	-	TGTGCCAGCAGTGAACCTGGGACCGGGACTCGAGGCTACACCTTC	CASSEPGTGTRGYTF
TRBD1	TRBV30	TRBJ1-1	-	TGTGCCTGGGAAGAACAGGGGACTGAAGCTTTCTTT	CAWEEQGTEAFF
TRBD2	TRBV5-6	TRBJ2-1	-	TGTGCCAGCAGCGCTAGGACTAGCGGTTACTACAATGAGCAGTTCTTC	CASSARTSGYYNEQFF
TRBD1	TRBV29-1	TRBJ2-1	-	TGCAGCGTTGAAGCCCCAAGGACAGGGGGTATCGATGAGCAGTTCTTC	CSVEAPRTGGIDEQFF
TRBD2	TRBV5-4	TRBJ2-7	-	TGTGCCAGCAGCTTGGCACTAGCGGAATCCTACGAGCAGTACTTC	CASSLALAESYEQYF